This T cell receptor beta chain emerged from a study of blood T cell repertoires in COVID-19. In the study overall: The analysed material was cDNA or gDNA that came from T cells, B-cell-depleted T cells, or PBMCs.

Germline CDR1 and CDR2: SQVTM and ANQGSEA. V gave up 4 bases and J gave up 5 bases, with 12 bases separating them. This CDR3 has 13 residues. The authors' processing: The authors estimated nucleated cell counts from reference gene primer amplification. Sequenced by immunoSEQ multiplex PCR; TCRdb stores in-frame clones only, minus some. V and J calls and clone size are copied from that table; D and trimming were computed from the DNA. The table records approximately 98,000 clones, around 80% of them present only once. The rearrangement links TRBV29-1 to TRBJ1-5, with TRBD1 as a possible D gene (6 bases). The clonotype originates from a man older than 75 with acute or convalescent COVID-19. Sequencing was carried out using peripheral blood. Here the CDR3 DNA reads TGCAGCGTTGCGGCAGGGGTAGATCAGCCCCAGCATTTT. This translates into CSVAAGVDQPQHF.